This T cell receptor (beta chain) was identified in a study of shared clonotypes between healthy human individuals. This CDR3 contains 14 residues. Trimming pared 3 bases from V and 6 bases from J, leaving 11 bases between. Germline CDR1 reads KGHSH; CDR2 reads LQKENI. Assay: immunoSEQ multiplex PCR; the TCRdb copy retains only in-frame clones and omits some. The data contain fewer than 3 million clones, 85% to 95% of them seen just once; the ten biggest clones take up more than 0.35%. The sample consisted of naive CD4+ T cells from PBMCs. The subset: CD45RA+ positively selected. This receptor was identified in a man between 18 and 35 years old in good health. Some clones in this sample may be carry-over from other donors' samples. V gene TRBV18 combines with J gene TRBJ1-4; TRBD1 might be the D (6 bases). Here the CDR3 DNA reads TGTGCCAGCTCACCCGCCACAGGGTATGAAAAACTGTTTTTT. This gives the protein CASSPATGYEKLFF.